Below are 26 T cell receptor beta chains sequenced from a single sample in a study of blood T cell repertoires in COVID-19. Clones were read by immunoSEQ multiplex PCR, and TCRdb kept only the in-frame ones, dropping some. The profile shows about 190,000 clones, 85% of them singletons. Material for sequencing was peripheral blood. The receptors stem from an elderly woman with acute or convalescent COVID-19.

The chain's CDR3 is CASSRGLAGVGEQFF. The DNA of the CDR3 is TGTGCCAGCAGTCGCGGACTAGCGGGAGTCGGTGAGCAGTTCTTC. The chain employs TRBV7-2 and TRBJ2-1; 13 nucleotides line up with TRBD2. Germline V CDR1 and CDR2: SGHTA, FQGNSA. The CDR3 runs to 15 residues. Trimming took 6 bases from V and 9 from J; bases not matched to a gene: 8.

The V and J genes are TRBV19 and TRBJ2-6, with D uncertain. V was trimmed by 3 bases and J by 1 base, leaving 7 bases between them. The length of the CDR3 is 15 residues. Per germline, CDR1 LNHDA and CDR2 SQIVND (reference sequence). For the CDR3, the DNA is TGTGCCAGTAGTATCGGTCGGTCTGGGGCCAACGTCCTGACTTTC. Translating it yields CASSIGRSGANVLTF. The complete variable domain, with remaining parts taken from reference TRBV19 and TRBJ2-6, reads DGGITQSPKYLFRKEGQNVTLSCEQNLNHDAMYWYRQDPGQGLRLIYYSQIVNDFQKGDIAEGYSVSREKKESFPLTVTSAQKNPTAFYLCASSIGRSGANVLTFGAGSRLTVL.

The genes are TRBV29-1 and TRBJ2-3, with 10 bases fitting TRBD2. Germline V gene sequence: CDR1 SQVTM, CDR2 ANQGSEA. After removal of 3 bases from V and 6 bases from J, the junction contained 9 bases not matched to a gene. This CDR3 is 15 amino acids long. The CDR3 sequence is CSVDEIAGGRDTQYF. The CDR3 nucleotides are TGCAGCGTTGACGAGATAGCGGGGGGAAGGGATACGCAGTATTTT.

Remarks on this clone: This sequence may be a read error, since a much larger clone differs from it by one base. The chain links TRBV7-3 to TRBJ1-1; no clear D gene. Germline CDR1 is SGHTA and CDR2 is FQGTGA. This CDR3 contains 13 residues. Trimming removed 2 bases from V and 1 base from J, with 5 bases in between. The CDR3, as DNA: TGTGCCAGCAGCTTATACAGGAACACTGAAGCTTTCTTT. Its protein product is CASSLYRNTEAFF.

The rearrangement links TRBV6-2 or TRBV6-3 to TRBJ1-4, with TRBD1 matching 7 bases. This CDR3 comprises 14 residues. Germline trimming cut 4 bases from V and 4 bases from J; bases unmatched to any gene: 3. The germline V gene has CDR1 MNHEY and CDR2 SVGEGT. DNA for the CDR3: TGTGCCAGCAGTTCGGACAGGAATAATGAAAAACTGTTTTTT. Protein sequence: CASSSDRNNEKLFF.

The chain has TRBV16 and TRBJ1-2; 9 bases are a match to TRBD1. The V segment lost 4 bases and the J segment 13 bases; nucleotides outside the gene matches: 13. In germline, CDR1 is KGHSY, CDR2 FQNENV. The CDR3 consists of 14 residues. CDR3 nucleotides: TGTGCCAGCAGCCCCTCCGGGACAGGGAATCCCCGCACCTTC. Its translation is CASSPSGTGNPRTF.

The J gene is TRBJ1-1, the V gene TRBV10-3; maybe TRBD1 (6 bases). The CDR3 length is 13 residues. CDR1 is ENHRY, CDR2 SYGVKD, per germline. Deletions cut 3 bases from V and 7 bases from J, with 12 bases between. This CDR3 is CAISDRMTGEAFF. The CDR3 region has the DNA TGTGCCATCAGTGACAGGATGACAGGTGAAGCTTTCTTT.

The count of this clone is one. V usage is TRBV30 and J usage is TRBJ2-7; 7 nucleotides line up with TRBD1. This CDR3 is built from 15 residues. V lost 5 bases, J lost 0 bases, and 10 bases stayed unmatched. Germline V gives CDR1 GTSNPN, CDR2 SVGIG (reference sequence). CDR3 in amino acids: CAWVGTGTASYEQYF. The CDR3, as DNA: TGTGCCTGGGTTGGGACCGGGACAGCCTCCTACGAGCAGTACTTC.

The genes are TRBV5-1 and TRBJ2-5; TRBD2 matches 9 bases. Germline V CDR1 and CDR2: SGHRS, YFSETQ. There are 16 residues in the CDR3. J gave up 2 bases and V 0 bases, and 5 bases lay outside the gene matches. CDR3: CASSLAASGIQETQYF. In nucleotides, the CDR3 is TGCGCCAGCAGCTTGGCCGCTAGCGGGATACAAGAGACCCAGTACTTC. Based on the CDR3 plus reference TRBV5-1 and TRBJ2-5, the full variable domain is KAGVTQTPRYLIKTRGQQVTLSCSPISGHRSVSWYQQTPGQGLQFLFEYFSETQRNKGNFPGRFSGRQFSNSRSEMNVSTLELGDSALYLCASSLAASGIQETQYFGPGTRLLVL.

CDR3 region: CASSPSGGRRQPQHF. For the CDR3, the DNA is TGCGCCAGCAGTCCTAGTGGGGGGAGGAGGCAGCCCCAGCATTTT. The chain is built from TRBV23-1 and TRBJ1-5; TRBD1 might be the D (5 bases). TRBV23-1 counts as an open reading frame of uncertain function. The CDR3 totals 15 residues. With 4 bases removed from V and 7 bases from J, the gap between germline ends came to 17 bases.

The chain links TRBV28 to TRBJ1-4; D possibly corresponds to TRBD1 (5 bases). The V end lost 2 bases, the J end lost 8 bases, and 18 bases lay between the germline ends. The CDR3 is 16 amino acids. Looked up from germline, CDR1 is MDHEN and CDR2 is SYDVKM. This chain's CDR3 is CASSLTPGPGGEKLFF. The CDR3 nucleotides are TGTGCCAGCAGTTTAACTCCGGGACCTGGAGGGGAAAAACTGTTTTTT.

The chain links TRBV24-1 to TRBJ2-3; 10 bases agree with TRBD1. Trimming at V came to 6 bases and at J to 1 base, leaving 3 bases not matched to a gene. The germline gives CDR1 KGHDR, CDR2 SFDVKD. The CDR3 has 15 amino acids. As DNA, the CDR3 is TGTGCCACCAGTAGGACAGGGGGGGGCACAGATACGCAGTATTTT. Its protein product is CATSRTGGGTDTQYF.

The V call is TRBV18, the J call TRBJ2-3; 7 bases fit TRBD1. CDR3 length: 14 residues. Germline CDR1 and CDR2: KGHSH and LQKENI. The ends lost 3 bases at V and 4 bases at J; junction bases unmatched: 4. CDR3 in amino acids: CASSPVGGSDTQYF. The CDR3 DNA reads TGTGCCAGCTCACCGGTAGGGGGCTCAGATACGCAGTATTTT.

V and J are TRBV7-9 and TRBJ1-5; perhaps TRBD1 as D (6 bases). Germline CDR1 SEHNR, CDR2 FQNEAQ (reference sequence). V shed 8 bases and J shed 0 bases, with 11 bases lying between them. The CDR3 is 14 residues long. The CDR3, as DNA: TGTGCCAGCTCGAGGACAGATAGCAATCAGCCCCAGCATTTT. Translating gives CASSRTDSNQPQHF.

This chain uses TRBV7-9 with TRBJ2-1; 9 positions agree with TRBD2. J was trimmed by 4 bases and V by 9 bases; bases with no gene match: 7. In germline, CDR1 is SEHNR, CDR2 FQNEAQ (reference sequence). This CDR3 region has 14 residues. The CDR3 reads CASSRLAEYNEQFF. The CDR3 nucleotides read TGTGCCAGTTCAAGACTAGCGGAATACAATGAGCAGTTCTTC.

The CDR3: CASSQVTGAPLHF. As DNA, the CDR3 is TGTGCCAGCAGCCAAGTGACAGGTGCACCCCTCCACTTT. The V call is TRBV14, the J call TRBJ1-6; the D gene is possibly TRBD1 (6 bases). CDR3 size: 13 residues. Trimming took 1 base from V and 11 from J, leaving 9 bases between them. The germline V gene encodes CDR1 SGHDN and CDR2 FVKESK.

The V gene is TRBV18, the J gene TRBJ2-1; maybe TRBD1 (6 bases). Trimming took off 1 base at V and 0 bases at J, with 13 bases between the two ends. The CDR3 covers 17 residues. Germline CDR1 reads KGHSH; CDR2 reads LQKENI. CDR3 bases: TGTGCCAGCTCACCACGGACAGCCTCTAGCTCCTACAATGAGCAGTTCTTC. It is translated as CASSPRTASSSYNEQFF.

This chain uses TRBV19 with TRBJ1-2; D gene uncertain. From germline, CDR1 is LNHDA and CDR2 SQIVND (reference sequence). The V and J ends lost 5 bases and 4 bases respectively, with 14 bases between them. The CDR3 is 14 amino acids. CDR3 loop: CASSLDFPPYGYTF. The CDR3 region has the DNA TGTGCCAGTAGTCTCGACTTCCCCCCCTATGGCTACACCTTC.

The J gene is TRBJ2-1, the V gene TRBV2; TRBD2 matches at 13 bases. This CDR3 spans 15 amino acids. V shed 6 bases, J shed 4 bases, and the junction held 3 bases outside the gene matches. Germline CDR1 and CDR2: SNHLY and FYNNEI. Here the CDR3 reads CASRGTSGTYNEQFF. The CDR3 nucleotides are TGTGCCAGCAGGGGGACTAGCGGGACGTACAATGAGCAGTTCTTC.

Details on this clone: The same CDR3 arises from other DNA sequences in this sample as well. The chain recombines TRBV27 with TRBJ1-2, with 7 bases matching TRBD1. The CDR3 is made up of 13 amino acids. Germline values: CDR1 MNHEY, CDR2 SMNVEV (reference sequence). V lost 0 bases and J lost 8; bases outside the gene matches: 3. CDR3 nucleotide sequence: TGTGCCAGCAGTTTATCAGGGGGCCGGGGCTACACCTTC. This translates into CASSLSGGRGYTF.

The rearrangement links TRBV10-3 to TRBJ2-7; 9 bases fit TRBD1. The CDR3 loop spans 14 amino acids. The J segment lost 3 bases and the V segment lost 8 bases, leaving 8 bases of the junction unmatched. Germline loops: CDR1 ENHRY, CDR2 SYGVKD. The CDR3 region is CAISQDRGFYEQYF. DNA of the CDR3: TGTGCCATCTCTCAGGACAGGGGATTCTACGAGCAGTACTTC.

This clone appeared once. The V call is TRBV10-2, the J call TRBJ1-2; no clear D gene. V lost 10 bases and J lost 10, with 25 bases in between. This CDR3 is built from 14 residues. Germline V gives CDR1 WSHSY, CDR2 SAAADI. This CDR3 reads CAILPRTRESDYTF. The CDR3 DNA sequence: TGCGCCATTCTTCCAAGGACCCGGGAGTCTGACTACACCTTC.

The chain combines TRBV19 with TRBJ2-5; TRBD2 might be the D (7 bases). V was trimmed by 6 bases and J by 4 bases, leaving 18 bases between them. The CDR3 contains 15 residues. CDR1 is LNHDA, CDR2 SQIVND, per germline (reference sequence). This CDR3 reads CASSPRGGIGETQYF. In DNA form, the CDR3 reads TGTGCCAGTAGCCCCAGGGGAGGGATCGGAGAGACCCAGTACTTC.

The V and J genes are TRBV19 and TRBJ2-6, with unresolved D. V lost 10 bases to trimming and J lost 0 bases, with 13 bases between them. The CDR3 spans 15 residues. Germline V CDR1 and CDR2: LNHDA, SQIVND (reference sequence). The CDR3 DNA is TGTGCCACCCAATGGGCGTCCTCTGGGGCCAACGTCCTGACTTTC. It codes for CATQWASSGANVLTF.

The chain joins TRBV5-1 to TRBJ1-4, with 11 bases aligning to TRBD1. V lost 4 bases, J lost 7 bases, and 6 bases stayed unmatched. The CDR3 has 15 residues. Germline CDR1 and CDR2: SGHRS and YFSETQ. The CDR3: CASSLLGQGVEKLFF. The DNA for the CDR3 is TGCGCCAGCAGCCTCCTGGGACAGGGGGTTGAAAAACTGTTTTTT. The variable domain in full, completed from reference TRBV5-1 and TRBJ1-4, reads KAGVTQTPRYLIKTRGQQVTLSCSPISGHRSVSWYQQTPGQGLQFLFEYFSETQRNKGNFPGRFSGRQFSNSRSEMNVSTLELGDSALYLCASSLLGQGVEKLFFGSGTQLSVL.

This clone appeared a single time. The chain is built from TRBV18 and TRBJ1-1, with TRBD1 identical over 9 bases. This CDR3 region has 16 residues. The germline CDR1 and CDR2 sequences are KGHSH and LQKENI. V dropped 6 bases and J dropped 5; count of bases not matched to a gene: 13. The CDR3 is CASSRGQGQTGTEAFF. For the CDR3, the DNA is TGTGCCAGCTCTCGGGGACAGGGCCAAACGGGGACTGAAGCTTTCTTT.